The clone carrying this TCR beta chain was detected only a few times. Methods used by the authors: The number of TCRs in each sample had a median of roughly 100,000 and spanned roughly 20,000 to 750,000. One entry per CDR3 protein results from TCRdb running MiXCR on the RACE reads. Here the V and J calls rest on TCRdb's processing, not on the authors' analysis. The profile shows 100,000 to 150,000 distinct CDR3 sequences, approximately 10% of them singletons. This specimen belongs to a study of human T cells and chemical hapten exposure. Time point denoted: patch test 3, about 24 weeks after DPC sensitization. Stated treatment: therapeutic diphenylcyclopropenone sensitization with weekly scalp DPC. The germline V gene has CDR1 SGHTA and CDR2 FQGTGA. V was pared by 0 bases and J by 12 bases, with 17 bases between. The CDR3 is 15 residues long.

The sequenced sample was whole blood, obtained in connection with sensitization to the hapten diphenylcyclopropenone (DPC). The V call is TRBV7-3, the J call TRBJ1-4; tentatively, D is TRBD1 (6 bases). This receptor was identified in a woman in her forties or fifties with alopecia areata. Some clones in this sample may be carry-over from other donors' samples. The CDR3 bases are TGTGCCAGCAGCTTAACCGGGGACACCGCTTCGGAACTGTTTTTT. This codes for CASSLTGDTASELFF.